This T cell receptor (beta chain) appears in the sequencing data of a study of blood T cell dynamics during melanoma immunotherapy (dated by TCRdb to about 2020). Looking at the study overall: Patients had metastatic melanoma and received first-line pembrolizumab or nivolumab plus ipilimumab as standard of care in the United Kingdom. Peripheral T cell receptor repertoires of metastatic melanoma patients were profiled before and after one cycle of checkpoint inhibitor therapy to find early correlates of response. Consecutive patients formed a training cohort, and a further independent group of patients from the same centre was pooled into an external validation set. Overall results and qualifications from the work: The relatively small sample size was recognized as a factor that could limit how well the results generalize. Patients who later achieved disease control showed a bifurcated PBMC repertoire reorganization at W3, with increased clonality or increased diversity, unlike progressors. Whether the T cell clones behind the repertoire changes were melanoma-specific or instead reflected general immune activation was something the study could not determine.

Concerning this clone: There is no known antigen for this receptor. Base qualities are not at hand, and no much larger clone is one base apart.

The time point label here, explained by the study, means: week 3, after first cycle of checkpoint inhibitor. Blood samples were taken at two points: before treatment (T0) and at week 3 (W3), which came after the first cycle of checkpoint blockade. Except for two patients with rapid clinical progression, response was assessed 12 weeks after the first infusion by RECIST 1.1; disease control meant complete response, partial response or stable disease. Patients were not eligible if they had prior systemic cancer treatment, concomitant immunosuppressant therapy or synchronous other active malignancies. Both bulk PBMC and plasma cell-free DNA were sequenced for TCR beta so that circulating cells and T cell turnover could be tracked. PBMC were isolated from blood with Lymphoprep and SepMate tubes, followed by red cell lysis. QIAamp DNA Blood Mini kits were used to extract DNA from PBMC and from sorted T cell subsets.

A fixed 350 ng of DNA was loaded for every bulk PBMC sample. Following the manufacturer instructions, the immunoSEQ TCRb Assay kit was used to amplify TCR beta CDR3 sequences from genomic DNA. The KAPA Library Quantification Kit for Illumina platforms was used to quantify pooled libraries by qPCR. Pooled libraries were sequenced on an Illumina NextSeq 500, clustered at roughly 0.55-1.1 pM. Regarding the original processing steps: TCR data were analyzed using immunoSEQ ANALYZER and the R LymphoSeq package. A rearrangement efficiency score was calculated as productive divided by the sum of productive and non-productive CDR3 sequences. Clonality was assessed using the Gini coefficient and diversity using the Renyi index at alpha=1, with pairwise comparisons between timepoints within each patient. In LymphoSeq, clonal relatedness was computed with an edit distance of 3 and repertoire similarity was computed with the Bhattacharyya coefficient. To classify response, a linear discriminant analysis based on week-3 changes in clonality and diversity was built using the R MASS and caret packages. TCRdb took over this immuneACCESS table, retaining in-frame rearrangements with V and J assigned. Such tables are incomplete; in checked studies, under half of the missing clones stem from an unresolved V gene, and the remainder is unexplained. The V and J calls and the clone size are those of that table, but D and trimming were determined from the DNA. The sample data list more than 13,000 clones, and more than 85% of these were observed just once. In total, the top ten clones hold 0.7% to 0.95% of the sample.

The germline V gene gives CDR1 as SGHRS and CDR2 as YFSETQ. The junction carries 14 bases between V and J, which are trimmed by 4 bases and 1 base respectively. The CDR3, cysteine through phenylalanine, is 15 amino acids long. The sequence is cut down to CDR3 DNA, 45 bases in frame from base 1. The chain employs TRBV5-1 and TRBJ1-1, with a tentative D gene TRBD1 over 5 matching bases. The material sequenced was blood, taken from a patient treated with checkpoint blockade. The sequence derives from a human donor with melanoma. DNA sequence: TGCGCCAGCAGCCTGGTTGGGACTCAGAACACTGAAGCTTTCTTT. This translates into CASSLVGTQNTEAFF.